This note documents a single TCR beta chain sequence. What it binds is not known. Clones were read by immunoSEQ multiplex PCR, and TCRdb kept only the in-frame ones, dropping some. The sample consists of around 56,000 clones, roughly 81% of them appearing once. This CDR3 has 16 residues. Germline V gene data show CDR1 as MNHNS and CDR2 as SASEGT. The V gene end was trimmed by 2 bases and the J gene end by 3 bases; junction bases not matched to a gene: 7. This sample was included in a study of a mutant IDH1 vaccine in newly diagnosed glioma. About the research overall: Once 4-6 weeks had passed after radiotherapy alone, vaccination started, or it started with temozolomide cycles. Earlier care involved radiotherapy, temozolomide, or both, and the majority received both. Study-level results: Pseudoprogression showed no apparent link to changes in top peripheral T cell clonotypes. Among patients, approximately 93% showed immune responses induced by the vaccine.

Time point reported: week 23, last vaccination. Vaccinated patients received 300 ug of mutant IDH1 20-mer peptide per dose, with topical imiquimod. The J gene is TRBJ1-1, the V gene TRBV6-1, with TRBD1 matching 9 bases. Sequences were derived from PBMCs, sampled from a glioma patient whose treatment included an IDH1 peptide vaccine. The TCR originated in a woman in her thirties or forties with glioma. Some clones in this sample may be carry-over from other donors' samples. The CDR3 sequence is CASSEIIGTGHTEAFF. In DNA form, the CDR3 reads TGTGCCAGCAGTGAAATTATCGGGACAGGGCACACTGAAGCTTTCTTT.